A selection of T cell receptor beta chains follows, all from one sample in a study of OX40 agonist ivuxolimab in advanced cancers. Assay: immunoSEQ multiplex PCR; the TCRdb copy retains only in-frame clones and omits some. The data show 70,000 to 95,000 clones, 80% to 95% seen once. The sample in question was CD4+ or CD8+ T cells sorted from blood, obtained in a trial of the OX40 agonist ivuxolimab. These receptors all come from an adult with an advanced solid tumor such as melanoma, head and neck, liver or kidney cancer. Both conserved end residues are part of each CDR3. The order of the fields is V gene, D gene, J gene, clone size, CDR3 protein, CDR3 DNA. D genes are given only for firm matches. Size is omitted from some rows. Given values are once, few, many or a class for expanded clones.

TRBV5-5	TRBD2	TRBJ2-1	.	CASSLLTSGGNEQFF	TGTGCCAGCAGCCTGTTGACTAGCGGGGGAAATGAGCAGTTCTTC
TRBV27	TRBD1	TRBJ1-6	.	CASRERQGGSPLHF	TGTGCCAGCAGAGAGCGACAGGGGGGTTCACCCCTCCACTTT
TRBV18	TRBD1	TRBJ2-6	.	CASSLRQGAVSGANVLTF	TGTGCCAGCTCACTCCGACAGGGGGCGGTCTCTGGGGCCAACGTCCTGACTTTC
TRBV4-1	TRBD1	TRBJ1-1	.	CASSQGAGQGRRTEAFF	TGCGCCAGCAGCCAAGGGGCGGGACAGGGGCGACGCACTGAAGCTTTCTTT
TRBV5-1	.	TRBJ2-1	.	CASRQILTSYNEQFF	TGCGCCAGCAGACAAATTCTGACAAGCTACAATGAGCAGTTCTTC
TRBV7-8	TRBD1	TRBJ2-1	.	CASSPSLRDRGSDEQFF	TGTGCCAGCAGCCCTAGCCTGAGGGACAGGGGATCGGATGAGCAGTTCTTC
TRBV2	.	TRBJ1-2	.	CASSESWSWYGYTF	TGTGCCAGCAGTGAGTCATGGAGCTGGTATGGCTACACCTTC
TRBV19	.	TRBJ1-1	few	CASIGVEAFF	TGTGCCAGCATCGGGGTTGAAGCTTTCTTT
TRBV11-2	TRBD2	TRBJ2-3	.	CASSALAGPTDTQYF	TGTGCCAGCAGCGCACTAGCGGGGCCCACAGATACGCAGTATTTT
TRBV27	.	TRBJ1-4	.	CASSPQGRDNEKLFF	TGTGCCAGCAGTCCCCAGGGCCGGGATAATGAAAAACTGTTTTTT
TRBV7-9	TRBD1	TRBJ2-7	.	CASSPGQGAYEQYF	TGTGCCAGCAGCCCAGGACAGGGAGCCTACGAGCAGTACTTC
TRBV6-5	.	TRBJ2-5	.	CASSYKFGETQYF	TGTGCCAGCAGTTATAAGTTCGGGGAGACCCAGTACTTC
TRBV4-2	.	TRBJ1-2	.	CASSQQRTPIYGYTF	TGTGCCAGCAGCCAACAAAGGACCCCGATCTATGGCTACACCTTC
TRBV30	TRBD1	TRBJ2-7	.	CAWAKGQGTYEQYF	TGTGCCTGGGCCAAGGGACAGGGAACCTACGAGCAGTACTTC
TRBV5-1	.	TRBJ1-2	.	CASSLEIPDYGYTF	TGCGCCAGCAGCTTGGAAATCCCAGATTATGGCTACACCTTC
TRBV14	.	TRBJ2-1	.	CASSLRGNEQFF	TGTGCCAGCAGCCTCCGAGGGAATGAGCAGTTCTTC
TRBV5-1	TRBD1	TRBJ1-1	.	CASSMGTGNTEAFF	TGCGCCAGCAGCATGGGGACAGGGAACACTGAAGCTTTCTTT
TRBV21-1	.	TRBJ1-1	.	CASSKTTRALNTEAFF	TGTGCCAGCAGCAAAACCACTCGGGCACTGAACACTGAAGCTTTCTTT
TRBV7-6	TRBD2	TRBJ2-7	.	CASSLGGLAGNGEQYF	TGTGCCAGCAGCTTAGGTGGGCTAGCGGGGAACGGCGAGCAGTACTTC
TRBV28	.	TRBJ2-3	.	CASSSPTHTQYF	TGTGCCAGCAGTTCCCCCACACATACGCAGTATTTT
TRBV5-1	TRBD2	TRBJ2-5	.	CASTQTGGPQETQYF	TGCGCCAGCACCCAGACGGGGGGACCCCAAGAGACCCAGTACTTC
TRBV19	.	TRBJ1-2	few	CACGLGANYGYTF	TGTGCCTGCGGATTGGGGGCTAACTATGGCTACACCTTC
TRBV10-3	TRBD1	TRBJ1-4	.	CAISPGQGREKLFF	TGTGCCATCAGTCCGGGACAGGGTAGAGAAAAACTGTTTTTT
TRBV10-2	TRBD1	TRBJ2-7	.	CVSSEGPTGSRYEQYF	TGCGTCAGCAGTGAGGGTCCGACAGGGAGTAGGTACGAGCAGTACTTC
TRBV5-4	.	TRBJ2-3	.	CASSLGLLSTDTQYF	TGTGCCAGCAGCTTGGGACTTCTCAGCACAGATACGCAGTATTTT
TRBV5-1	.	TRBJ1-2	.	CASSLDGEENYGYTF	TGCGCCAGCAGCTTGGATGGGGAAGAAAACTATGGCTACACCTTC
TRBV10-2	.	TRBJ1-3	.	CASSEGGTGNTIYF	TGCGCCAGCAGTGAAGGGGGAACGGGGAACACCATATATTTT
TRBV2	TRBD1	TRBJ1-1	.	CASSPGTGGFTEAFF	TGTGCCAGCAGTCCCGGGACAGGGGGCTTCACTGAAGCTTTCTTT
TRBV7-2	.	TRBJ1-1	.	CASSLRGAEAFF	TGTGCCAGCAGCTTACGGGGGGCTGAAGCTTTCTTT
TRBV5-6	.	TRBJ2-5	.	CASSHKLGRETQYF	TGTGCCAGCAGTCACAAACTAGGGAGGGAGACCCAGTACTTC
TRBV30	.	TRBJ1-6	.	CAWDPGTENSPLHF	TGTGCCTGGGACCCCGGGACGGAAAATTCACCCCTCCACTTT